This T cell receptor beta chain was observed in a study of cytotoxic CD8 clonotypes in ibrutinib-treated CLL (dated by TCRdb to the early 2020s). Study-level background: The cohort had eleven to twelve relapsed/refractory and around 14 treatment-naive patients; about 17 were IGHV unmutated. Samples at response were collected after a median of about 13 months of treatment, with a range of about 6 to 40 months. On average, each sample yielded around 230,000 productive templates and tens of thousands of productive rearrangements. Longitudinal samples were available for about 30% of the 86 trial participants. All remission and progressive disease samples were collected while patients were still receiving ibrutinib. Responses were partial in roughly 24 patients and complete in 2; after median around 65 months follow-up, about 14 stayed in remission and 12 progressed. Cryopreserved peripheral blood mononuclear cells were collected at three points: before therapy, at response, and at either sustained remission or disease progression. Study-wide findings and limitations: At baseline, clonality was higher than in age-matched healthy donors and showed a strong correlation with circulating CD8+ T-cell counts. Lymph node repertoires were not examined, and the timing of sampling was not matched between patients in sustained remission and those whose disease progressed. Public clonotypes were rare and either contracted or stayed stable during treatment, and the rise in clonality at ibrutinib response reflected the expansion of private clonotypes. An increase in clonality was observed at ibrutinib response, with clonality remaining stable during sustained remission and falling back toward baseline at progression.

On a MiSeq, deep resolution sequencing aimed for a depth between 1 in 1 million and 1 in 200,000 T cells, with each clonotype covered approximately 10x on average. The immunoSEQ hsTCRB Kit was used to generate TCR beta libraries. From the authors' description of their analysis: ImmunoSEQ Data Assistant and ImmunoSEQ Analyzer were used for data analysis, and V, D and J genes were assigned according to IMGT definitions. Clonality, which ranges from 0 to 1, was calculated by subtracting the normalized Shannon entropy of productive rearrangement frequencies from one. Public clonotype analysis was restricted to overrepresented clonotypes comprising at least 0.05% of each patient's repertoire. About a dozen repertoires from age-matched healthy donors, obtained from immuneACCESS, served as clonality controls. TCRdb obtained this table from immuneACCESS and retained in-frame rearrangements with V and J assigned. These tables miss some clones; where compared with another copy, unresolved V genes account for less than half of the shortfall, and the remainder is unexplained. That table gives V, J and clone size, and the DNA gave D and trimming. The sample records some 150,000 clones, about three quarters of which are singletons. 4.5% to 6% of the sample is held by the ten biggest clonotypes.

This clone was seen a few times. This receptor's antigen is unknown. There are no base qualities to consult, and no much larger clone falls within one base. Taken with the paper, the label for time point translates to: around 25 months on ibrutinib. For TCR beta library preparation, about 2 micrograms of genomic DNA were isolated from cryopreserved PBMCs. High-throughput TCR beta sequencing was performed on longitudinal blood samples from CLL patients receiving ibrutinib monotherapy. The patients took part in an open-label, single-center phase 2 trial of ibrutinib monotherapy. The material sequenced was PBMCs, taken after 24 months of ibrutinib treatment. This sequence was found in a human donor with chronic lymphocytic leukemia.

The DNA sequence is as follows: TGTGCCAGCAGTTTTCCTGGTTCACCCCTCCACTTT. The encoded protein is CASSFPGSPLHF. The rearrangement combines TRBV6-1 with TRBJ1-6, with no D gene named confidently. The trim is 5 bases for V and 9 bases for J, with a gap of 8 bases between the germline ends. CDR1 is given as MNHNS and CDR2 as SASEGT, both from the germline V gene. Taken from cysteine to phenylalanine, the CDR3 has 12 residues. Only the CDR3 part of the read is kept: 36 bases, read in frame from the first base.